The entry below gives a single T cell receptor (beta chain) sequence along with its context. The antigen remains undetermined. This specimen comes from a study of lymphopenia after photon versus proton radiotherapy. Study-level points and caveats: Survival link was tested only in deceased patients; proton benefit remains a possibility.

The V and J ends lost 0 bases and 7 bases respectively, with 18 bases between them. CDR3 length equals 16 residues. Germline assignment: CDR1 LGHNA and CDR2 YNFKEQ. The repertoire was sequenced with immunoSEQ multiplex PCR; TCRdb's copy has only in-frame clones and lacks some. Of some 76,000 clones listed, around 93% are singletons. This clonotype was sampled from a woman between 40 and 50 years old with cholangiocarcinoma. The chain recombines TRBV4-2 with TRBJ2-5; D unresolved. The sample was peripheral blood, taken from a patient treated with photon-based radiotherapy. CDR3 protein: CASSQEGQAPQRTQYF. The DNA for the CDR3 is TGTGCCAGCAGCCAAGAAGGTCAGGCCCCCCAGAGGACCCAGTACTTC.